Below, one T cell receptor beta chain is given with its context. Its antigen remains unknown. TCRdb re-called the 5' RACE reads and catalogs CDR3 proteins one per entry, DNA excluded. The sample data list some 340,000 distinct CDR3 sequences. The CDR3 extends over 17 amino acids. Germline CDR1 SGHRS, CDR2 YFSETQ. The sample originates from a study of T cells expressing NK-cell markers. Findings and limits, study-wide: About 1.0-8% of CD8+ T cells in over 5 donors belonged to dominant NKG2C+ clonotypes. Clarity on HCMV specificity was lacking for the expanded NKG2C+ T cell clones.

The gene calls are TRBV5-1 and TRBJ2-1; TCRdb reports TRBD2, a call that lacks DNA to check it against. This receptor was obtained from a man aged 18 to 69 in good health. Sequencing was done on a sample of blood T cells: a sorted CD56 or NKG2C T cell subset, CD4+ or CD8+ T cells, or bulk PBMC T cells (not recorded which). CDR3 in amino acids: CASSFGLAGGLYNEQFF.